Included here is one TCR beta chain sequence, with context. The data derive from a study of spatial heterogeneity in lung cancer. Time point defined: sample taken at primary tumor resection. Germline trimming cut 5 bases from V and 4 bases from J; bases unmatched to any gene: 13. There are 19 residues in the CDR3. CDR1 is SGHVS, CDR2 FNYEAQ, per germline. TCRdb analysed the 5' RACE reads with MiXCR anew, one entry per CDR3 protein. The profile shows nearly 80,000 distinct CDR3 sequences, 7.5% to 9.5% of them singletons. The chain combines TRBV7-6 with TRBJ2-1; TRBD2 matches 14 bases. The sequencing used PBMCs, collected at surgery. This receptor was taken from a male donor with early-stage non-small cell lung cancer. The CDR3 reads CASSPMGLAGEVTYNEQFF. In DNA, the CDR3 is TGTGCCAGCAGCCCGATGGGACTAGCGGGAGAAGTGACTTACAATGAGCAGTTCTTC.